This TCR beta chain stems from a study of control samples from healthy donors and cancer patients. V gave up 4 bases and J gave up 9 bases; unmatched junction bases: 6. Germline loops: CDR1 SGHRS, CDR2 YFSETQ. The CDR3 is made up of 15 amino acids. Generated by immunoSEQ multiplex PCR, the TCRdb table keeps only in-frame clones and is missing some. The data show 15,000 to 20,000 clones, approximately 81% seen once. The chain uses TRBV5-1 and TRBJ2-1, with 14 bases identical to TRBD2. This receptor was identified in a woman in her 70s with lung cancer. The sequencing input was PBMCs. CDR3 bases: TGCGCCAGCAGCCCGGGACTAGCGGGAGAAGGTGAGCAGTTCTTC. This gives the protein CASSPGLAGEGEQFF. Filled out from reference TRBV5-1 and TRBJ2-1, the complete variable domain reads KAGVTQTPRYLIKTRGQQVTLSCSPISGHRSVSWYQQTPGQGLQFLFEYFSETQRNKGNFPGRFSGRQFSNSRSEMNVSTLELGDSALYLCASSPGLAGEGEQFFGPGTRLTVL.